These T cell receptor beta chains were read from a single sample in a study of cytomegalovirus exposure and HLA in healthy donors. Assay used: immunoSEQ multiplex PCR; TCRdb lists only in-frame clones, some missing. The table lists some 190,000 clones, about three quarters of them singletons, with roughly 1.5% in the top ten. Sequenced input: PBMCs. These receptors came from a man aged 18 to 29 in good health and CMV-seronegative. CDR3s include the opening cysteine and the closing phenylalanine or tryptophan. A D gene is named only where the DNA matches it firmly. Size tells how often a clone was seen (once, few, many) or the class of an expanded clone, and some rows leave it out.

J	size	D	V	CDR3	DNA
TRBJ1-5	.	.	TRBV18	CASSPEYSNQPQHF	TGTGCCAGCTCACCAGAGTATAGCAATCAGCCCCAGCATTTT
TRBJ2-7	.	TRBD1	TRBV2	CASTPRGTGTEQYF	TGTGCCAGCACCCCCCGAGGGACAGGGACCGAGCAGTACTTC
TRBJ1-2	.	TRBD1	TRBV9	CASSVEGLLTGTAYGYTF	TGTGCCAGCAGCGTAGAGGGCCTGCTAACCGGGACAGCGTATGGCTACACCTTC
TRBJ1-4	.	.	TRBV13	CASSFTGLEKLFF	TGTGCCAGCAGCTTTACAGGGCTTGAAAAACTGTTTTTT
TRBJ2-2	.	TRBD2	TRBV5-1	CASSPTSPNTGELFF	TGCGCCAGCAGCCCGACTAGCCCGAACACCGGGGAGCTGTTTTTT
TRBJ2-1	few	.	TRBV9	CASSLSGHSSYNEQFF	TGTGCCAGCAGTTTAAGCGGGCATAGCTCCTACAATGAGCAGTTCTTC
TRBJ1-1	.	TRBD1	TRBV6-5	CASSYTTGGTEAFF	TGTGCCAGCAGTTACACAACAGGGGGCACTGAAGCTTTCTTT
TRBJ2-3	.	.	TRBV6-5	CASSYDTSSTQYF	TGTGCCAGCAGTTACGATACGAGTAGTACGCAGTATTTT
TRBJ1-2	once	.	TRBV30	CACYRTGNYGYTF	TGTGCCTGTTATAGGACGGGGAACTATGGCTACACCTTC
TRBJ2-5	few	TRBD2	TRBV7-6	CASSLLAVQETQYF	TGTGCCAGCAGCTTACTAGCGGTACAAGAGACCCAGTACTTC
TRBJ2-7	.	.	TRBV27	CASSLQGGSTYEQYF	TGTGCCAGCAGCCTCCAGGGGGGAAGCACCTACGAGCAGTACTTC
TRBJ1-2	.	.	TRBV5-1	CASSLDGGYYGYTF	TGCGCCAGCAGCTTGGATGGAGGGTACTATGGCTACACCTTC
TRBJ2-1	.	TRBD2	TRBV2	CASSYSGGLYNEQFF	TGTGCCAGCAGTTATAGCGGGGGCCTCTACAATGAGCAGTTCTTC
TRBJ2-1	.	.	TRBV6-5	CASSLAWAGNEQFF	TGTGCCAGCTCCTTGGCGTGGGCGGGGAATGAGCAGTTCTTC
TRBJ2-5	.	.	TRBV21-1	CASPPLATSRETQYF	TGTGCCAGCCCACCCTTAGCAACCTCAAGAGAGACCCAGTACTTC
TRBJ2-1	.	.	TRBV27	CASSSKTRSYNEQFF	TGTGCCAGCAGTTCCAAAACTCGGAGCTACAATGAGCAGTTCTTC
TRBJ2-7	.	.	TRBV6-1	CASSEAGGFSYEQYF	TGTGCCAGCAGTGAAGCGGGAGGATTCTCCTACGAGCAGTACTTC
TRBJ1-1	.	TRBD1	TRBV19	CASSPHRGSREAFF	TGTGCCAGTAGTCCGCACAGGGGGTCCCGCGAAGCTTTCTTT
TRBJ2-7	.	.	TRBV4-2	CASSQTGTPFLYEQYF	TGTGCCAGCAGCCAAACCGGGACTCCATTTCTCTACGAGCAGTACTTC
TRBJ2-7	.	TRBD1	TRBV5-1	CASSSRGGTGVFRDLYEQYF	TGCGCCAGCAGCTCACGTGGCGGGACAGGGGTTTTCCGGGACCTCTACGAGCAGTACTTC
TRBJ1-2	.	.	TRBV19	CASSAGRANYGYTF	TGTGCCAGTAGTGCGGGACGGGCTAACTATGGCTACACCTTC
TRBJ2-5	.	.	TRBV27	CASSSGLVETQYF	TGTGCCAGCAGTTCCGGGTTAGTGGAGACCCAGTACTTC
TRBJ2-7	.	.	TRBV4-3	CASSQVSDMPYHEQYF	TGCGCCAGCAGCCAAGTTTCGGACATGCCCTACCACGAGCAGTACTTC
TRBJ2-3	.	.	TRBV14	CASSQVKRARTDTQYF	TGTGCCAGCAGCCAAGTAAAGCGGGCCCGCACAGATACGCAGTATTTT
TRBJ2-7	.	.	TRBV27	CASSLMSEGGSAYEQYF	TGTGCCAGCAGTTTAATGAGTGAAGGGGGATCAGCCTACGAGCAGTACTTC